The 17 T cell receptor beta chains below were found in one sample sequenced in a study of shared clonotypes between healthy human individuals. Naive CD8 cells lacked CD45RO and underwent positive selection for CCR7, leaving out terminally differentiated effector memory CD45RA+ cells. Data came from immunoSEQ multiplex PCR; TCRdb stores just in-frame clones and leaves some out. The table has under 700,000 clones, about 95% seen once. Sequenced material: naive CD8+ T cells sorted from blood. The receptor set was obtained from a woman aged 25 to 39 in good health.

A single count supports this clone. The CDR3 DNA sequence: TGTGCCAGCAGCCAAGGTCAGGGGGAGGCAGATACGCAGTATTTT. Translating gives CASSQGQGEADTQYF. This chain connects TRBV7-9 to TRBJ2-3; the D gene is possibly TRBD1 (7 bases). Germline loops: CDR1 SEHNR, CDR2 FQNEAQ (reference sequence). The ends were cut back, 5 bases at V and 4 bases at J, with 16 bases in the middle. CDR3 length: 15 residues.

The genes are TRBV29-1 and TRBJ2-2; D remains unclear. Germline values: CDR1 SQVTM, CDR2 ANQGSEA. The length of the CDR3 is 13 residues. V shed 0 bases and J shed 3 bases, with 5 bases lying between them. Here the CDR3 DNA reads TGCAGCGTTGAAGACAGGTACACCGGGGAGCTGTTTTTT. Protein: CSVEDRYTGELFF.

The chain is built from TRBV28 and TRBJ2-1, with D perhaps matching TRBD2 (6 bases). This CDR3 comprises 14 residues. The V gene's germline CDR1 is MDHEN and CDR2 SYDVKM. With 6 bases removed from V and 3 bases from J, the gap between germline ends came to 12 bases. The CDR3: CASRERVNYNEQFF. In DNA, the CDR3 is TGTGCCAGCAGGGAGCGGGTCAACTACAATGAGCAGTTCTTC.

The chain joins TRBV25-1 to TRBJ2-5; D remains unclear. V was clipped by 1 base and J by 3 bases, with 15 bases between them. The CDR3 has 16 amino acids. CDR1 is MGHDK and CDR2 is SYGVNS in the germline V gene. CDR3 in amino acids: CASSEFDNSPKETQYF. CDR3 nucleotides: TGTGCCAGCAGTGAATTTGATAATAGCCCCAAAGAGACCCAGTACTTC. Complete variable domain (other parts from reference TRBV25-1 and TRBJ2-5): EADIYQTPRYLVIGTGKKITLECSQTMGHDKMYWYQQDPGMELHLIHYSYGVNSTEKGDLSSESTVSRIRTEHFPLTLESARPSHTSQYLCASSEFDNSPKETQYFGPGTRLLVL.

This chain uses TRBV28 with TRBJ2-6, with a weak D call TRBD2 (6 bases). CDR3 size: 23 residues. Germline V gene lookup returns CDR1 MDHEN and CDR2 SYDVKM. Trimming removed 4 bases at V and 0 bases at J, with 31 bases between. CDR3 region: CASSSPRGGGSHVARSGANVLTF. DNA for the CDR3: TGTGCCAGCAGTTCCCCAAGGGGAGGCGGCTCTCACGTTGCGCGCTCTGGGGCCAACGTCCTGACTTTC.

This clone was seen once. The chain combines TRBV11-2 with TRBJ2-5, with no clear D. The ends were cut back, 1 base at V and 2 bases at J, with 11 bases in the middle. This CDR3 is 15 amino acids long. Per the germline V gene, CDR1 is SGHAT and CDR2 is FQNNGV. DNA of the CDR3: TGTGCCAGCAGCTTAGGGTCTGTGCAGCAAGAGACCCAGTACTTC. Encoded protein: CASSLGSVQQETQYF.

The CDR3 is CASSIAGLGTEAFF. In nucleotides, the CDR3 is TGTGCCAGTAGTATAGCAGGGCTGGGGACTGAAGCTTTCTTT. This sequence joins TRBV19 and TRBJ1-1; weak D call: TRBD1 (5 bases). V was pared by 1 base and J by 5 bases, with 11 bases between. CDR1 is LNHDA, CDR2 SQIVND, per germline (reference sequence). The CDR3 totals 14 residues.

The CDR3 region is CASMRVGTDTQYF. The CDR3 nucleotides are TGTGCCAGCATGAGGGTCGGCACAGATACGCAGTATTTT. The chain joins TRBV6-5 to TRBJ2-3; a possible D gene is TRBD2 (5 bases). The CDR3 extends over 13 amino acids. The germline V and J ends were trimmed by 7 bases and 1 base, with 9 bases remaining between them. Looked up from germline, CDR1 is MNHEY and CDR2 is SVGAGI.

As for this clone: The sample carries other DNA sequences with the same CDR3. This chain joins TRBV20-1 and TRBJ2-5, with no clear D. The J call may be faulty, since TRBJ2-7 better matches the DNA end. The CDR3 sequence is 11 residues long. Per germline, CDR1 DFQATT and CDR2 SNEGSKA (reference sequence). The CDR3 coding sequence is TGCAGTGCTAGAGCTGGCTACGAGCAGTACTTC. Translating it yields CSARAGYEQYF.

The CDR3 coding sequence is TGTGCCAGCAGACCGACAGGTACTAATGAAAAACTGTTTTTT. Translating gives CASRPTGTNEKLFF. This sequence joins TRBV28 and TRBJ1-4; tentative D call: TRBD1 (6 bases). Germline CDR1 is MDHEN and CDR2 is SYDVKM. Deletions cut 6 bases from V and 2 bases from J, with 10 bases between. The CDR3 runs 14 residues. Together with reference TRBV28 and TRBJ1-4, the CDR3 gives the full variable domain: DVKVTQSSRYLVKRTGEKVFLECVQDMDHENMFWYRQDPGLGLRLIYFSYDVKMKEKGDIPEGYSVSREKKERFSLILESASTNQTSMYLCASRPTGTNEKLFFGSGTQLSVL.

This rearrangement joins TRBV11-1 to TRBJ2-1; 8 nucleotides agree with TRBD2. The CDR3 runs to 15 residues. Unmatched junction bases numbered 5, after V lost 2 bases and J lost 5 bases. Germline V gene sequence: CDR1 SGHAT, CDR2 FQDESV (reference sequence). The CDR3, as DNA: TGTGCCAGCAGCTTAACGGCGGGAGGAAACAATGAGCAGTTCTTC. It specifies CASSLTAGGNNEQFF.

V usage is TRBV2 and J usage is TRBJ2-5, with 9 positions matching TRBD2. V dropped 6 bases and J dropped 4; count of bases not matched to a gene: 9. The germline V gene encodes CDR1 SNHLY and CDR2 FYNNEI. CDR3 size: 15 residues. In DNA, the CDR3 is TGTGCCAGCAGCGCCGGGACTAGCATGCGAGAGACCCAGTACTTC. Protein product: CASSAGTSMRETQYF.

The V and J genes are TRBV7-9 and TRBJ2-7, with 7 bases matching TRBD2. V gave up 8 bases and J gave up 5 bases; unmatched junction bases: 9. Looked up from germline, CDR1 is SEHNR and CDR2 is FQNEAQ (reference sequence). The length of the CDR3 is 13 residues. CDR3 protein: CASAREFTNEQYF. The DNA of the CDR3 is TGTGCCAGCGCGCGGGAGTTCACCAACGAGCAGTACTTC.

The chain has TRBV4-1 and TRBJ1-3; D unresolved. CDR3 size: 14 residues. V lost 2 bases and J lost 2, with 7 bases in between. CDR1 is MGHRA and CDR2 is YSYEKL in the germline V gene. The CDR3 region is CASSQRDPGNTIYF. In DNA, the CDR3 is TGCGCCAGCAGCCAAAGGGATCCTGGAAACACCATATATTTT.

This clone was recorded a few times. Here the CDR3 reads CATSRFSEAFF. CDR3 bases: TGTGCCACCAGCAGGTTCTCTGAAGCTTTCTTT. The chain combines TRBV15 with TRBJ1-1; no clear D. The CDR3 extends over 11 amino acids. Looked up from germline, CDR1 is LNHNV and CDR2 is YYDKDF (reference sequence). V was trimmed by 3 bases and J by 6 bases, leaving 5 bases between them.

The J gene is TRBJ2-5, the V gene TRBV28, with TRBD1 matching 7 bases. Matching the DNA end better, TRBJ2-7 makes the J call doubtful. Per germline, CDR1 MDHEN and CDR2 SYDVKM. There are 12 residues in the CDR3. CDR3 in DNA: TGTGCCAGCAGGCCAGACAGGGACGAGCAGTACTTC. The encoded protein is CASRPDRDEQYF.

This chain uses TRBV27 with TRBJ2-7; D may match TRBD1 or TRBD2 (6 bases each). The V gene lost 1 base and the J gene lost 6 bases, with 16 bases spanning the gap. This CDR3 comprises 15 residues. CDR1 and CDR2 (germline): MNHEY, SMNVEV (reference sequence). This CDR3 is CASSLLARGLGEQYF. As DNA, the CDR3 is TGTGCCAGCAGTTTATTGGCACGGGGGCTTGGCGAGCAGTACTTC.